The 27 T cell receptor beta chains given below trace back to one sample, sequenced in a study of regulatory T cells in long-lasting Graves disease (dated by TCRdb to about 2021). The time point tag for this specimen amounts to: newly diagnosed GD, antithyroid drugs for less than 3 months. RNA was extracted from PBMCs in TRIzol for both TCR sequencing and RNA sequencing. The protocol used for the library was multiplex PCR. Sequencing took place on an Illumina HiSeq 4000. CDR3 regions were amplified by Arm-PCR with iRepertoire HTBI primers to construct TCR beta libraries. TCRdb cleaned the public reads at Q25 with fastp, built clones with MiXCR and kept in-frame beta chains. Rows are unified per CDR3 protein, each entry keeping the most common DNA and genes. Here the sample has some 560,000 distinct CDR3 sequences; roughly a sixth occur a single time. Of the sample, around 25% falls within the top ten clones.

A further study also used this sample, focusing on T cells in Graves' hyperthyroidism and ophthalmopathy.

Source: peripheral blood mononuclear cells (PBMCs), taken at new diagnosis, from a patient treated with antithyroid drugs. These receptors all stem from a woman aged 35-65 years with Graves disease. Donor details come from another sample of the same person, matched by shared clones.

This clonotype was counted ten times or more. The rearrangement joins TRBV27 to TRBJ1-2; perhaps TRBD1 as D (5 bases). V gave up 10 bases and J gave up 5 bases, with 17 bases separating them. The CDR3 spans 13 residues. CDR1 MNHEY and CDR2 SMNVEV come from the germline V gene (reference sequence). The CDR3: CATSGAGSYGYTF. The CDR3 bases are TGTGCCACGTCCGGAGCAGGGAGTTATGGCTACACCTTC.

This clonotype was recorded many times. The V gene is TRBV6-1, the J gene TRBJ2-1; D assignment may be TRBD1 or TRBD2 (5 bases each). The germline CDR1 and CDR2 sequences are MNHNS and SASEGT. V was cut by 5 bases and J by 3 bases, with 14 bases left in between. The CDR3 contains 15 residues. The CDR3 region is CASSLRDGSYNEQFF. The CDR3 DNA follows: TGTGCCAGCAGTCTCCGGGACGGAAGCTACAATGAGCAGTTCTTC.

This clonotype was picked up many times. V usage is TRBV2 and J usage is TRBJ1-2, with 7 bases identical to TRBD1. The CDR3 contains 13 residues. The junction had 3 bases not matched to a gene; V was cut back by 5 bases and J by 3 bases. Germline CDR1 is SNHLY and CDR2 is FYNNEI. The CDR3 DNA follows: TGTGCCAGCAGTCCAGACAGGGACTATGGCTACACCTTC. Encoded protein: CASSPDRDYGYTF.

The V call is TRBV5-6, the J call TRBJ1-5; D perhaps matches TRBD1 (5 bases). V shed 4 bases and J shed 6 bases, with 8 bases lying between them. The CDR3 loop spans 12 amino acids. Germline V gene data show CDR1 as SGHDT and CDR2 as YYEEEE. CDR3: CASSIGVQPQHF. The CDR3 DNA follows: TGTGCCAGCAGCATAGGGGTTCAGCCCCAGCATTTT.

V and J are TRBV20-1 and TRBJ1-3; D call uncertain. V gave up 1 base and J gave up 3 bases, with 7 bases separating them. The CDR3 sequence is 13 residues long. The germline V gene has CDR1 DFQATT and CDR2 SNEGSKA (reference sequence). CDR3 bases: TGCAGTGCTAGAGCCCTCAGTGGAAACACCATATATTTT. It is translated as CSARALSGNTIYF.

This clonotype was seen repeatedly, ten times or more. The rearrangement links TRBV2 to TRBJ2-7, with 10 bases that match TRBD1. CDR1 SNHLY and CDR2 FYNNEI come from the germline V gene. The V gene end was trimmed by 6 bases and the J gene end by 2 bases; junction bases not matched to a gene: 10. CDR3 length: 16 amino acids. The CDR3 sequence is CASRKGPGQGTYEQYF. The CDR3 nucleotides read TGTGCCAGCAGGAAGGGACCGGGACAGGGGACCTACGAGCAGTACTTC.

The chain's CDR3 is CATSDPRTGGLQETQYF. CDR3 coding DNA: TGTGCCACCAGTGATCCCCGGACAGGGGGTTTGCAAGAGACCCAGTACTTC. This rearrangement joins TRBV4-2 to TRBJ2-5; 10 bases agree with TRBD1. CDR3 length: 17 amino acids. CDR1 is LGHNA and CDR2 is YNFKEQ in the germline V gene. V lost 10 bases and J lost 2; bases outside the gene matches: 16.

This clonotype was picked up a small number of times. The chain employs TRBV7-2 and TRBJ1-2, with a weak D call TRBD1 (5 bases). The germline V gene has CDR1 SGHTA and CDR2 FQGNSA. CDR3 size: 14 residues. V was pared by 7 bases and J by 8 bases, with 20 bases between. The CDR3 DNA reads as TGTGCCAGCACCTCATGGGGCAGACCTGGAGGCTACACCTTC. Its protein is CASTSWGRPGGYTF.

This clonotype occurred many times. The V gene is TRBV6-1, the J gene TRBJ2-7; D perhaps matches TRBD2 (6 bases). The CDR3 length is 12 residues. The V and J ends lost 8 bases and 7 bases respectively, with 15 bases between them. In germline, CDR1 is MNHNS, CDR2 SASEGT. CDR3 nucleotide sequence: TGTGCCAGCCAAGGAGGGGTGGGTGAGCAGTACTTC. Protein: CASQGGVGEQYF.

This clonotype showed up many times. The chain couples TRBV6-2 or TRBV6-3 to TRBJ2-7, with a possible D match to TRBD1 (6 bases). Looked up from germline, CDR1 is MNHEY and CDR2 is SVGEGT. CDR3 length: 14 amino acids. Trimming removed 5 bases from V and 6 bases from J, with 17 bases in between. Here the CDR3 reads CASSKPWTAGEQYF. CDR3 nucleotide sequence: TGTGCCAGCAGTAAGCCGTGGACAGCCGGCGAGCAGTACTTC.

This clonotype has more than one count but fewer than ten. The chain uses TRBV6-5 and TRBJ1-2; a weak D match, TRBD1 (5 bases). Germline CDR1 and CDR2: MNHEY and SVGAGI. V lost 3 bases and J lost 3, with 11 bases in between. The length of the CDR3 is 14 residues. The CDR3 DNA reads TGTGCCAGCAGTTATTCTGGGACGGACTATGGCTACACCTTC. Translating it yields CASSYSGTDYGYTF.

Many counts were recorded for this clonotype. The junction departs from the called germline gene at one end, perhaps through a read error. The chain joins TRBV19 to TRBJ2-3, with 10 bases lining up with TRBD1. This CDR3 has 15 residues. CDR1 is LNHDA, CDR2 SQIVND, per germline (reference sequence). CDR3 nucleotide sequence: TGTGCCAGCAGTACGACAGGGGGCTTGACAGATACGCAGTATTTT. It encodes CASSTTGGLTDTQYF.

This clonotype has a count of ten or more. The V call is TRBV5-1, the J call TRBJ1-4, with TRBD1 as a possible D gene (5 bases). CDR1 SGHRS and CDR2 YFSETQ come from the germline V gene. CDR3 length equals 16 residues. Trimming stripped 7 bases from V and 2 bases from J, with 18 bases between. The CDR3 sequence is CASRQTIGVTNEKLFF. CDR3 nucleotides: TGCGCCAGCCGACAAACGATAGGGGTTACTAATGAAAAACTGTTTTTT.

This clonotype showed up just a few times. The chain couples TRBV5-1 to TRBJ2-1, with TRBD2 as a possible D gene (6 bases). Trimming left V 4 bases short and J 5 bases short, with 16 bases between. CDR3 length equals 15 residues. Per germline, CDR1 SGHRS and CDR2 YFSETQ. The CDR3 DNA is TGCGCCAGCAGCCTAAGAGGAGGGGCCCACAATGAGCAGTTCTTC. This encodes CASSLRGGAHNEQFF.

The V call is TRBV7-9, the J call TRBJ2-7; 7 bases line up with TRBD2. Looked up from germline, CDR1 is SEHNR and CDR2 is FQNEAQ (reference sequence). The V gene end was trimmed by 5 bases and the J gene end by 0 bases; junction bases not matched to a gene: 13. The CDR3 has 17 amino acids. The CDR3 DNA reads as TGTGCCAGCAGCCCGAATTCCCCCAAGCGGGGCTCCTACGAGCAGTACTTC. Protein: CASSPNSPKRGSYEQYF.

The gene calls are TRBV29-1 and TRBJ2-2, with a weak D call TRBD1 (5 bases). Trimming cost V 1 base and J 2 bases, with 8 bases left between them. The CDR3 runs 14 residues. Germline-derived CDR1 and CDR2 are SQVTM and ANQGSEA. In nucleotides, the CDR3 is TGCAGCGTTGAAGTTGACAGAAACACCGGGGAGCTGTTTTTT. It is translated as CSVEVDRNTGELFF.

This clonotype was detected a few times. This rearrangement joins TRBV10-3 to TRBJ1-1, with no clear D. This CDR3 is 12 amino acids long. CDR1 and CDR2 (germline): ENHRY, SYGVKD. Deletions cut 3 bases from V and 6 bases from J, with 8 bases between. The CDR3 sequence: CAISDSPSEAFF. Written as DNA, the CDR3 is TGTGCCATCAGTGATTCTCCCTCTGAAGCTTTCTTT.

This clonotype was found many times. V usage is TRBV12-3 or TRBV12-4 and J usage is TRBJ1-1; 8 bases align to TRBD1. V was clipped by 6 bases and J by 0 bases; unmatched bases: 9. This CDR3 comprises 16 residues. This chain's CDR3 is CASSFGTGAMNTEAFF. The CDR3 coding sequence is TGTGCCAGCAGCTTCGGGACAGGTGCTATGAACACTGAAGCTTTCTTT.

This chain joins TRBV4-1 and TRBJ1-2; no firm D call. Trimming stripped 0 bases from V and 6 bases from J, with 14 bases between. The CDR3 consists of 15 residues. Germline values: CDR1 MGHRA, CDR2 YSYEKL. The CDR3 loop reads CASSQDQVLRDGYTF. DNA of the CDR3: TGCGCCAGCAGCCAAGATCAAGTATTACGGGATGGCTACACCTTC.

This clonotype came up many times. The chain combines TRBV7-9 with TRBJ1-2, with TRBD1 matching over 7 bases. This CDR3 is 12 amino acids long. The trim removed 5 bases at V and 7 bases at J, leaving 4 bases unmatched. The germline CDR1 and CDR2 sequences are SEHNR and FQNEAQ (reference sequence). CDR3 amino acids: CASSVTGLGYTF. The CDR3 bases are TGTGCCAGCAGCGTGACAGGGCTTGGCTACACCTTC.

The table lists this clonotype with many counts. The rearrangement joins TRBV28 to TRBJ1-4, with TRBD1 as a possible D gene (5 bases). V was shortened by 5 bases and J by 3 bases, with 16 bases between the two germline ends. The germline gives CDR1 MDHEN, CDR2 SYDVKM. The CDR3 runs to 16 residues. The DNA of the CDR3 is TGTGCCAGCAGTCCCCGGGGCCGCGGAGCTAATGAAAAACTGTTTTTT. The encoded protein is CASSPRGRGANEKLFF.

This clonotype was seen many times. The chain links TRBV7-2 to TRBJ2-1; 10 bases are a match to TRBD2. Germline lookup yields CDR1 SGHTA and CDR2 FQGNSA. V lost 2 bases, J lost 6 bases, and 1 base stayed unmatched. The CDR3 loop spans 14 amino acids. The CDR3 DNA sequence: TGTGCCAGCAGCTTAATAGCGGGGGGCAATGAGCAGTTCTTC. Translating it yields CASSLIAGGNEQFF.

The CDR3 reads CASLRDRDYNEQFF. The CDR3, as DNA: TGTGCCAGCCTCCGGGACAGGGATTACAATGAGCAGTTCTTC. V is TRBV7-9 and J is TRBJ2-1; 9 bases line up with TRBD1. The CDR3 covers 14 residues. Germline V lookup: CDR1 SEHNR, CDR2 FQNEAQ (reference sequence). The V gene end was trimmed by 8 bases and the J gene end by 4 bases; junction bases not matched to a gene: 6.

Remarks on this clonotype: A much larger clone differs from this one at a single base, so this may be a read error. This chain uses TRBV6-5 with TRBJ1-2; TRBD1 agrees at 7 bases. Germline V gene lookup returns CDR1 MNHEY and CDR2 SVGAGI. The CDR3 totals 15 residues. Trimming at V came to 6 bases and at J to 11 bases, leaving 18 bases not matched to a gene. CDR3 in amino acids: CASSPIGAGGVRYTF. In DNA form, the CDR3 reads TGTGCCAGCAGCCCTATCGGGGCAGGGGGAGTCAGGTACACCTTC.

In this sample, this clonotype turned up many times. The gene calls are TRBV6-1 and TRBJ1-2; TRBD1 is a possible D gene (5 bases). Trimming pared 2 bases from V and 0 bases from J, leaving 16 bases between. The CDR3 contains 17 residues. The germline CDR1 and CDR2 sequences are MNHNS and SASEGT. Here the CDR3 reads CASSEMVGAVANYGYTF. CDR3 bases: TGTGCCAGCAGTGAAATGGTAGGGGCCGTCGCTAACTATGGCTACACCTTC.

This clonotype turned up a few times. This chain uses TRBV19 with TRBJ1-2; tentative D call: TRBD1 (6 bases). This CDR3 spans 12 amino acids. V was clipped by 7 bases and J by 2 bases, with 8 bases between them. Germline values: CDR1 LNHDA, CDR2 SQIVND (reference sequence). The chain's CDR3 is CASTGQNYGYTF. Written as DNA, the CDR3 is TGTGCCAGTACTGGACAGAACTATGGCTACACCTTC.

Concerning this clonotype: A junction boundary mismatches the germline segment, possibly from a read error. V usage is TRBV7-7 and J usage is TRBJ1-1; D is undetermined. The germline V gene has CDR1 SSHAT and CDR2 FNYEAQ (reference sequence). The CDR3 spans 12 residues. Written as DNA, the CDR3 is TGTGCTAGCAGCCCTCTCAGCACTGAAGCTTTCTTT. Residues: CASSPLSTEAFF. The full variable domain, in which reference TRBV7-7 and TRBJ1-1 provide the parts outside the CDR3, is GAGVSQSPRYKVTKRGQDVTLRCDPISSHATLYWYQQALGQGPEFLTYFNYEAQPDKSGLPSDRFSAERPEGSISTLTIQRTEQRDSAMYRCASSPLSTEAFFGQGTRLTVV.